Described below is a single T cell receptor (beta chain) sequence and its context. Antigen: not known. V was clipped by 6 bases and J by 10 bases; unmatched bases: 18. The CDR3 consists of 17 residues. CDR1 is MNHEY and CDR2 is SMNVEV in the germline V gene (reference sequence). The source of the sample is a study of CD8+ T cells in alopecia areata. Study-wide results and caveats: Alopecia totalis/universalis scalp especially showed more expanded CD8+ clones than normal scalp.

Extracted from the samples, RNA was reverse transcribed into cDNA to serve as the sequencing template. Measured with immunoSEQ multiplex PCR; TCRdb has only the in-frame clones, and not every one. The data hold about 250,000 clones, with roughly two thirds observed a single time. This material consisted of CD4+ T cells sorted from blood, taken at week 0. The TCR comes from a human donor with alopecia areata. The chain couples TRBV27 to TRBJ1-6, with 7 bases that match TRBD1. The CDR3 bases are TGTGCCAGCAGGATTCCAGGGGGGCTCTTCTTCATATCACCCCTCCACTTT. Amino acid sequence: CASRIPGGLFFISPLHF.